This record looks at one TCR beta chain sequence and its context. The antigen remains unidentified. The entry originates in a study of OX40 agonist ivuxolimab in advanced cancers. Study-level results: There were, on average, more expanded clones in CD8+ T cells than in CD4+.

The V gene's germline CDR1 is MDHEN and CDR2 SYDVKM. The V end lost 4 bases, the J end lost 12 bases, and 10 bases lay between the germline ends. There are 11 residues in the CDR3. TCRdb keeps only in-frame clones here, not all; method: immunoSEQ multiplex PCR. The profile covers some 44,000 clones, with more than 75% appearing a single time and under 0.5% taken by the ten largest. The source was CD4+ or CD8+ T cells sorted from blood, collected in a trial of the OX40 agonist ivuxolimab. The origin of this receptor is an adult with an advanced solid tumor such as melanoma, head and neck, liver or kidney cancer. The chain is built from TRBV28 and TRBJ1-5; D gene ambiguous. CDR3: CASSYGVSQHF. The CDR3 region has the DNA TGTGCCAGCAGTTATGGGGTCAGCCAGCATTTT.